This T cell receptor beta chain was obtained from a study of beta chain features in type 1 diabetes. Study at large: What patients shared with healthy donors was a similar profile of age, gender and cell yields.

The CDR3 is 13 amino acids. Germline V gene sequence: CDR1 SGHDN, CDR2 FVKESK. Trimming removed 6 bases from V and 2 bases from J, with 11 bases in between. The study reverse transcribed the entire isolated RNA, so it sequenced expressed TCRB transcripts. TCRdb's copy holds only in-frame clones and misses some; the assay was immunoSEQ multiplex PCR. The profile covers around 16,000 clones, with over 45% appearing a single time and around 0.5% taken by the ten largest. Every donor provided one heparinised blood draw, which averaged roughly 120 mL. V gene TRBV14 combines with J gene TRBJ2-7, with D possibly being TRBD2 (5 bases). This clonotype originated in a woman younger than 30 in good health. The specimen sequenced was stem cell memory CD4+ T cells from blood. The CDR3 DNA follows: TGTGCCAGCAGGAACAGCGGAGCCTACGAGCAGTACTTC. Protein product: CASRNSGAYEQYF. The entire variable domain, with the rest obtained from reference TRBV14 and TRBJ2-7, is as follows: EAGVTQFPSHSVIEKGQTVTLRCDPISGHDNLYWYRRVMGKEIKFLLHFVKESKQDESGMPNNRFLAERTGGTYSTLKVQPAELEDSGVYFCASRNSGAYEQYFGPGTRLTVT.